This TCR beta chain comes out of a study of blood T cell repertoires in COVID-19. This CDR3 comprises 18 residues. Trimming removed 2 bases from V and 3 bases from J; junction bases left unmatched: 13. The germline CDR1 and CDR2 sequences are LGHDT and YNNKEL (reference sequence). Method: immunoSEQ multiplex PCR; TCRdb's copy keeps in-frame clones and lacks some. This repertoire shows about 410,000 clones, about nine tenths found once; its top ten account for approximately 1.4%. Sequencing input: peripheral blood. This receptor was taken from a woman in her thirties with active or convalescent COVID-19. The J gene is TRBJ2-1, the V gene TRBV3-1 (or the pseudogene TRBV3-2); 7 bases are shared with TRBD2. As DNA, the CDR3 is TGTGCCAGCAGCCAACTTGGAAGGCTAGCGGTACTCTACAATGAGCAGTTCTTC. It encodes CASSQLGRLAVLYNEQFF.